The rows below give T cell receptor beta chains drawn from one sample of a study of T cells in Graves' hyperthyroidism and ophthalmopathy. TCRdb analysed the multiplex PCR reads with MiXCR anew, one entry per CDR3 protein. The table includes about 300,000 distinct CDR3 sequences, around a fifth detected once. The sequenced sample consisted of blood. Receptors originate from a man between 45 and 60 years old with Graves' ophthalmopathy. Each CDR3 is given with its conserved first and last residue. D genes are given only for firm matches. The size of a clone is reported for some rows only, either as once, few or many, or as a class for expanded clones.

d_call: -; j_call: TRBJ1-3; cdr3_length: 15; v_call: TRBV30; clone_size: few; cdr3_aa: CAWKTIGTVGNTIYF; cdr3_nt: TGTGCCTGGAAAACCATAGGGACTGTTGGCAACACCATATATTTT
d_call: TRBD1; j_call: TRBJ1-1; cdr3_length: 15; v_call: TRBV10-1; clone_size: -; cdr3_aa: CASSEGAGGPAEAFF; cdr3_nt: TGCGCCAGCAGTGAGGGGGCAGGGGGCCCGGCTGAAGCTTTCTTT
d_call: -; j_call: TRBJ2-1; cdr3_length: 16; v_call: TRBV9; clone_size: few; cdr3_aa: CASSVGSSAAYNEQFF; cdr3_nt: TGTGCCAGCAGCGTAGGGTCGTCAGCGGCCTACAATGAGCAGTTCTTC
d_call: -; j_call: TRBJ2-2; cdr3_length: 13; v_call: TRBV12-3/TRBV12-4; clone_size: few; cdr3_aa: CASSLDGVGELFF; cdr3_nt: TGTGCCAGCAGCTTGGACGGGGTAGGGGAGCTGTTTTTT
d_call: -; j_call: TRBJ1-1; cdr3_length: 15; v_call: TRBV5-1; clone_size: many; cdr3_aa: CASSSTTGPNTEAFF; cdr3_nt: TGCGCCAGCAGCTCTACGACGGGGCCGAACACTGAAGCTTTCTTT
d_call: TRBD1; j_call: TRBJ1-4; cdr3_length: 15; v_call: TRBV5-4; clone_size: few; cdr3_aa: CASSLGQGGGEKLFF; cdr3_nt: TGTGCCAGCAGCCTCGGACAGGGGGGCGGTGAAAAACTGTTTTTT
d_call: -; j_call: TRBJ1-1; cdr3_length: 13; v_call: TRBV20-1; clone_size: few; cdr3_aa: CSAGLQGRPEAFF; cdr3_nt: TGCAGTGCTGGCCTACAGGGAAGACCTGAAGCTTTCTTT
d_call: TRBD2; j_call: TRBJ2-3; cdr3_length: 17; v_call: TRBV15; clone_size: -; cdr3_aa: CATSRDRASGRTDTQYF; cdr3_nt: TGTGCCACCAGCAGAGATCGAGCTAGCGGGAGGACAGACACGCAGTATTTT
d_call: -; j_call: TRBJ2-5; cdr3_length: 15; v_call: TRBV3-1; clone_size: -; cdr3_aa: CASSLGPAPQETQYF; cdr3_nt: TGTGCCAGCAGCCTCGGACCAGCGCCTCAAGAGACCCAGTACTTC
d_call: -; j_call: TRBJ2-5; cdr3_length: 13; v_call: TRBV7-7; clone_size: -; cdr3_aa: CASSPGLLETQYF; cdr3_nt: TGTGCTAGCAGCCCCGGACTCCTGGAGACCCAGTACTTC
d_call: -; j_call: TRBJ1-1; cdr3_length: 14; v_call: TRBV11-1; clone_size: few; cdr3_aa: CASSLGYGRTEAFF; cdr3_nt: TGTGCCAGCAGCTTAGGATACGGTCGAACTGAAGCTTTCTTT
d_call: -; j_call: TRBJ2-7; cdr3_length: 14; v_call: TRBV20-1; clone_size: many; cdr3_aa: CSAEGSNGIYEQYF; cdr3_nt: TGCAGTGCCGAAGGTAGCAACGGGATTTACGAGCAGTACTTC
d_call: TRBD1; j_call: TRBJ1-5; cdr3_length: 15; v_call: TRBV6-1; clone_size: -; cdr3_aa: CASILGQGFNQPQHF; cdr3_nt: TGTGCCAGCATCCTAGGACAGGGGTTCAATCAGCCCCAGCATTTT
d_call: -; j_call: TRBJ2-7; cdr3_length: 12; v_call: TRBV30; clone_size: many; cdr3_aa: CAWSYQFYEQYF; cdr3_nt: TGTGCCTGGAGTTATCAGTTTTACGAGCAGTACTTC
d_call: -; j_call: TRBJ1-2; cdr3_length: 14; v_call: TRBV27; clone_size: few; cdr3_aa: CASSPLGDSYGYTF; cdr3_nt: TGTGCCAGCAGTCCCCTGGGGGATAGCTATGGCTACACCTTC